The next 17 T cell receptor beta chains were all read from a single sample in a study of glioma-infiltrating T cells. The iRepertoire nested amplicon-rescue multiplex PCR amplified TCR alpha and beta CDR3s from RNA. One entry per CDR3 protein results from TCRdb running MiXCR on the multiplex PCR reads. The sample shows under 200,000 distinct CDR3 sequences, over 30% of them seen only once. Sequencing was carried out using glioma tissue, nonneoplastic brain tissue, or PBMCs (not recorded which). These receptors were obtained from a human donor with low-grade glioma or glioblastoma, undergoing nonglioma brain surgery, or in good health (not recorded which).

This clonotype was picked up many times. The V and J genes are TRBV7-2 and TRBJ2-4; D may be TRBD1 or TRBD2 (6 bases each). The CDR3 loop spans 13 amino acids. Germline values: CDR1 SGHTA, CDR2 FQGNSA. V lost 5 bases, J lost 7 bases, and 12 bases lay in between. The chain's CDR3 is CASSPGGLNIQYF. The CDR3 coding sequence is TGTGCCAGCAGCCCTGGGGGGCTCAACATTCAGTACTTC.

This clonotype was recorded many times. The CDR3 protein is CASSLSQGGTYEQYF. The CDR3 DNA sequence: TGTGCCAGCAGCTTGTCGCAGGGTGGGACCTACGAGCAGTACTTC. The V and J genes are TRBV7-6 and TRBJ2-7; weak D call: TRBD1 (5 bases). Per the germline V gene, CDR1 is SGHVS and CDR2 is FNYEAQ. Trimming cost V 3 bases and J 2 bases, with 14 bases left between them. CDR3 length equals 15 residues.

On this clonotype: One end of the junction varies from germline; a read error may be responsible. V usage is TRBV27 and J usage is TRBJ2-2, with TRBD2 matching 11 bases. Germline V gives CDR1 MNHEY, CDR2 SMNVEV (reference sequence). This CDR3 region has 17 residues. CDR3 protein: CASSLEGLAANTGERFF. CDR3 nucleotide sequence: TGTGCCAGCAGTTTAGAGGGACTAGCGGCGAACACCGGGGAGCGGTTTTTT.

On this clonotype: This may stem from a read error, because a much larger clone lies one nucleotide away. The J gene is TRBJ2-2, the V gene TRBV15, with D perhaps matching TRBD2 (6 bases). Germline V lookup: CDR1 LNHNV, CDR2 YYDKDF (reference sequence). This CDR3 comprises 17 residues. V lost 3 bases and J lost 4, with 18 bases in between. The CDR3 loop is CATSRGTRGRFTGELFF. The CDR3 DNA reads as TGTGCCACCAGCAGGGGTACTAGAGGGAGGTTCACCGGGGAGCTGTTTTTT.

The CDR3 nucleotides read TGTGCCAGCAGGTCCCCCGGGACAGGGGATACGAAGGCTTTCTTT. This sequence encodes CASRSPGTGDTKAFF. V is TRBV28 and J is TRBJ1-1; 10 bases align to TRBD1. V shed 6 bases and J 11 bases; nucleotides not matched to a gene: 15. Germline values: CDR1 MDHEN, CDR2 SYDVKM. The length of the CDR3 is 15 residues.

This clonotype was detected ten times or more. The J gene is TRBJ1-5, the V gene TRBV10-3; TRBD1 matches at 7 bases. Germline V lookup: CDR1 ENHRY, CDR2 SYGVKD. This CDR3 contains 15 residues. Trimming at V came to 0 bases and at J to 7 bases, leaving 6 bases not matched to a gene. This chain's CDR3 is CAISESQGREQPQHF. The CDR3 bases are TGTGCCATCAGTGAGTCACAGGGGCGGGAACAGCCCCAGCATTTT.

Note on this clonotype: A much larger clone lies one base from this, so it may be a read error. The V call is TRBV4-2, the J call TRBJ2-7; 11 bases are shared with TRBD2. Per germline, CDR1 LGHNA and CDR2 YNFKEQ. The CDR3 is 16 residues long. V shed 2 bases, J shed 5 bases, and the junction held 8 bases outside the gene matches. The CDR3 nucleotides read TGTGCCAGCAGCCAATCAACTAGCGGGAGTCCCCACGAGCAGTACTTC. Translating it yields CASSQSTSGSPHEQYF.

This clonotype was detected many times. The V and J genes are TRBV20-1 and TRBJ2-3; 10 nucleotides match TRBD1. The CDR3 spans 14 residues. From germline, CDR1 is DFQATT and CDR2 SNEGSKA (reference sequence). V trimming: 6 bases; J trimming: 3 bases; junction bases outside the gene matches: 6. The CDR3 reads CSAAGTGVTDTQYF. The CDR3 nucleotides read TGCAGTGCAGCCGGGACAGGGGTTACAGATACGCAGTATTTT.

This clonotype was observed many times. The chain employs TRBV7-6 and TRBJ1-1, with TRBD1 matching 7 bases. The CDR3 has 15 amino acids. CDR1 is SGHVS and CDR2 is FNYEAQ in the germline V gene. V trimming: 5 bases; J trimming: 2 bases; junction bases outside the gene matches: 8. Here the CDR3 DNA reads TGTGCCAGCAGCGACAGAGGAGGGGGCAACACTGAAGCTTTCTTT. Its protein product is CASSDRGGGNTEAFF.

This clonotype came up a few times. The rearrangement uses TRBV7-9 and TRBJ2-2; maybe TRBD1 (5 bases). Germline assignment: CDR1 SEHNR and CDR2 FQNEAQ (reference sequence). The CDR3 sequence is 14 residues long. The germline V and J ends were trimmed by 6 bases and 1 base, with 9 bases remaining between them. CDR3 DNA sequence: TGTGCCAGCAGGCGCGGACAGAACACCGGGGAGCTGTTTTTT. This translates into CASRRGQNTGELFF.

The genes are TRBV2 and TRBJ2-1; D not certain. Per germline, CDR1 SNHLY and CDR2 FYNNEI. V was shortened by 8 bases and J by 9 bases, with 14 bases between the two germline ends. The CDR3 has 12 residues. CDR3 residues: CASGKRSGEQFF. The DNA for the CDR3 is TGTGCCAGCGGTAAAAGATCCGGTGAGCAGTTCTTC. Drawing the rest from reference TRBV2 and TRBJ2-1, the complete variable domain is EPEVTQTPSHQVTQMGQEVILRCVPISNHLYFYWYRQILGQKVEFLVSFYNNEISEKSEIFDDQFSVERPDGSNFTLKIRSTKLEDSAMYFCASGKRSGEQFFGPGTRLTVL.

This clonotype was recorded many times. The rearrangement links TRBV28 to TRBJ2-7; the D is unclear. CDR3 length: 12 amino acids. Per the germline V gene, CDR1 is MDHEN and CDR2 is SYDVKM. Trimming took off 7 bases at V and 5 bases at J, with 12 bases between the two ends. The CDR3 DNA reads TGTGCCAGCACCTCGGAGAGCCACGAGCAGTACTTC. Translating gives CASTSESHEQYF.

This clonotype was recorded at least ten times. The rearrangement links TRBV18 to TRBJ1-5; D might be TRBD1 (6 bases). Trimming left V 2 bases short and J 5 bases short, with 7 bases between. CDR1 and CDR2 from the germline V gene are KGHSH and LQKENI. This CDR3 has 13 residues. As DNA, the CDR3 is TGTGCCAGCTCACCAAACAGGGATCAGCCCCAGCATTTT. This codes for CASSPNRDQPQHF.

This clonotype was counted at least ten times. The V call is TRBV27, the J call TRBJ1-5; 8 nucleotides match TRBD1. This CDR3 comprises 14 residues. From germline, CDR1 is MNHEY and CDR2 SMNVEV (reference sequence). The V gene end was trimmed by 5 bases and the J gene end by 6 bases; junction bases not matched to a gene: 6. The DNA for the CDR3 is TGTGCCAGCAGTCCTGACAGGGGTGCTCAGCCCCAGCATTTT. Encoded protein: CASSPDRGAQPQHF.

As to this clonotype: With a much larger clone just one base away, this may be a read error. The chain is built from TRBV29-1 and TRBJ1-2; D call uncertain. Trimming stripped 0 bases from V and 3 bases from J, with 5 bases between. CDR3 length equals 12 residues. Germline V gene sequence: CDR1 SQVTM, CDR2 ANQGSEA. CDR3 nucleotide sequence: TGCAGCGTTGAAGACGCCGACTATGGCTACACCTTC. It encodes CSVEDADYGYTF.

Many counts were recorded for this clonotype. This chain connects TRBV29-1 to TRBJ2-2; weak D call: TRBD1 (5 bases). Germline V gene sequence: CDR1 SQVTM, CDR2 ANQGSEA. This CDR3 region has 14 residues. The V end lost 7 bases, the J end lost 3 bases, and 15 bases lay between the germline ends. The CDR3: CSATTIGDTGELFF. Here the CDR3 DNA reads TGCAGCGCCACGACAATAGGGGACACCGGGGAGCTGTTTTTT.

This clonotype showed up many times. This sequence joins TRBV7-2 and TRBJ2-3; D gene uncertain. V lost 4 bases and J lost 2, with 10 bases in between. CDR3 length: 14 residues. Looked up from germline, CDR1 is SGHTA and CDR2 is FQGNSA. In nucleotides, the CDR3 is TGTGCCAGCAGCTCCCAATCCCACACAGATACGCAGTATTTT. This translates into CASSSQSHTDTQYF.